This is a list of T cell receptor beta chains from one sample in a study of cytomegalovirus exposure and HLA in healthy donors. Assay used: immunoSEQ multiplex PCR; TCRdb lists only in-frame clones, some missing. The data show about 93,000 clones, approximately 83% seen once. Sequenced input: PBMCs. Receptors originate from a man aged 50 to 59 in good health and CMV-seronegative. Each CDR3 is given with its conserved first and last residue.

v_call: TRBV28; cdr3_aa: CASSSTYNEQFF
v_call: TRBV27; cdr3_aa: CASTPGAGAQGEQYF
v_call: TRBV7-9; cdr3_aa: CASSLGGSFSYNEQFF
v_call: TRBV11-2; cdr3_aa: CASSAHVQGAYGYEQYF
v_call: TRBV28; cdr3_aa: CASSPRRGETQYF
v_call: TRBV4-1; cdr3_aa: CASSQDGRELGYGYTF
v_call: TRBV6-6; cdr3_aa: CASSRGQGTTYGYTF
v_call: TRBV15; cdr3_aa: CATSRVYGLAGVIGETQYF
v_call: TRBV19; cdr3_aa: CASSIGTGRNSPLHF
v_call: TRBV9; cdr3_aa: CASSTHEPNRGGYNEQFF
v_call: TRBV7-8; cdr3_aa: CASSTTEREKYTQYF
v_call: TRBV7-3; cdr3_aa: CASSLGRDRGETQYF
v_call: TRBV19; cdr3_aa: CASSAGQGAVNEQFF
v_call: TRBV13; cdr3_aa: CASSLERRGYTF
v_call: TRBV7-8; cdr3_aa: CASSSGRDSGTDTQYF
v_call: TRBV25-1; cdr3_aa: CASSRGNQPQHF
v_call: TRBV5-4; cdr3_aa: CASSLGTEMETQYF
v_call: TRBV6-5; cdr3_aa: CASSFTGDNQPQHF
v_call: TRBV7-2; cdr3_aa: CASSPGGGLASYEQYF
v_call: TRBV4-2; cdr3_aa: CASSQDRSWTGRETQYF
v_call: TRBV15; cdr3_aa: CATSRDGGGRNTEAFF
v_call: TRBV6-1; cdr3_aa: CASSTSGTGREKLFF
v_call: TRBV9; cdr3_aa: CASSPAGVGYTF
v_call: TRBV6-1; cdr3_aa: CASREPTGGGQPQHF
v_call: TRBV10-3; cdr3_aa: CAISGAAYEQYF
v_call: TRBV9; cdr3_aa: CASSVGSSGKTGELFF
v_call: TRBV19; cdr3_aa: CASSTYLGTSSSGEQFF